The T cell receptor (beta chain) described here comes from a study of CD8 T cells in Susac syndrome. With random hexamers, about 0.45 to 1 ug RNA was reverse transcribed. One entry per CDR3 protein results from TCRdb running MiXCR on the immunoSEQ multiplex PCR reads. The repertoire includes about 150,000 distinct CDR3 sequences, roughly 96% of them detected once, and 0.14% to 0.15% sits in the top ten. Between the trimmed V and J ends, which lost 8 bases and 0 bases, there was a span of 20 bases. Germline values: CDR1 DFQATT, CDR2 SNEGSKA (reference sequence). The CDR3 consists of 16 residues. Sequenced: CD8+ T cells from PBMCs. The source of this sequence is a human donor with multiple sclerosis. The chain carries TRBV20-1 and TRBJ2-1; D might be TRBD2 (7 bases). The CDR3 DNA reads as TGCAGTACCCCGGGGGGCCGATATAGCTCCTACAATGAGCAGTTCTTC. Translating it yields CSTPGGRYSSYNEQFF.